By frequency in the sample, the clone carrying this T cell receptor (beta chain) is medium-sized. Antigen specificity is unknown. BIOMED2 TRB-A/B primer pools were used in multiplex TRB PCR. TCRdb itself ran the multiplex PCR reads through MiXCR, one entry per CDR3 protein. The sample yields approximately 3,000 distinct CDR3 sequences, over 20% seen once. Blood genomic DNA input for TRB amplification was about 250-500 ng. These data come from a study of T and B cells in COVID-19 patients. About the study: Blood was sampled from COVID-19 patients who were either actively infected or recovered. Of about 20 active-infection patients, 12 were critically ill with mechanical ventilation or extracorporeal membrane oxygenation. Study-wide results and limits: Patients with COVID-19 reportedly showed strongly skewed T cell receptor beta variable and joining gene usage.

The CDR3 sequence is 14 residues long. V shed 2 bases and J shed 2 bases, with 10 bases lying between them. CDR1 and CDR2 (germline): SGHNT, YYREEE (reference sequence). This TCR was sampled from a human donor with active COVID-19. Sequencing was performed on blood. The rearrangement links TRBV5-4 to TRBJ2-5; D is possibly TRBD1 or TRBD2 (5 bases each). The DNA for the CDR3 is TGTGCCAGCAGCTTTGAGGGACCTCAAGAGACCCAGTACTTC. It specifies CASSFEGPQETQYF.